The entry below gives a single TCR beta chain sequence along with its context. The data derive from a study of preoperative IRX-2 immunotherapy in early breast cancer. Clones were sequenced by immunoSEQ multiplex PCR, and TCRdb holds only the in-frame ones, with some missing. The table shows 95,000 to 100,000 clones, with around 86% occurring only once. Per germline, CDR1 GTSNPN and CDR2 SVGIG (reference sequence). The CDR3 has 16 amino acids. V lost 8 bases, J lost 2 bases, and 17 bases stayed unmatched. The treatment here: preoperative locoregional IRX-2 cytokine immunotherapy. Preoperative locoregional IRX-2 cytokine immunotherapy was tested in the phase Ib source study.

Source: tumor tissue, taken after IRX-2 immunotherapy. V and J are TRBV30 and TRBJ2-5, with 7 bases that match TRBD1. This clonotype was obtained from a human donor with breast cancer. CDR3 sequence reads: CAERQHPGTEQETQYF. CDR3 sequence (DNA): TGTGCCGAACGACAACATCCCGGGACAGAACAAGAGACCCAGTACTTC. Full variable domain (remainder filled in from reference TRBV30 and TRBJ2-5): SQTIHQWPATLVQPVGSPLSLECTVEGTSNPNLYWYRQAAGRGLQLLFYSVGIGQISSEVPQNLSASRPQDRQFILSSKKLLLSDSGFYLCAERQHPGTEQETQYFGPGTRLLVL.